The source of this T cell receptor beta chain is a study of cytomegalovirus exposure and HLA in healthy donors. Overall study: Tens of millions of unique TCRs, all from HLA-typed donors, were included in an early release of the data. The study's findings and limits: Serostatus for CMV was the only available immune exposure information. The study designated 150 or so TCR beta chains cytomegalovirus-associated. Reportedly, TCR beta sequences accurately predicted HLA-A and HLA-B alleles in most subjects.

Notes on this clone: Antigen: not known. At one of its ends the junction is not consistent with the germline gene, which may arise from a read error.

CDR1 and CDR2 (germline): SEHNR, FQNEAQ (reference sequence). The CDR3 spans 17 residues. In the PCR, 60 Vbeta and 13 Jbeta primers were used. Method: immunoSEQ multiplex PCR; TCRdb's copy keeps in-frame clones and lacks some. The sample carries over 100,000 clones, about four fifths recorded once. The chain carries TRBV7-9 and TRBJ2-7; 8 nucleotides agree with TRBD2. This TCR came from a woman aged 30 to 39 in good health and CMV-seronegative. What was sequenced was PBMCs. CDR3 DNA: TGTTCCAGCAGCCCTCGGACGGGACTAGTCGGGTCCTACGAGCAGTACTTC. It yields the protein CSSSPRTGLVGSYEQYF.